The clone carrying this T cell receptor (beta chain) was recorded only once. Its cognate antigen is unknown. This specimen comes from a study of CD8 T cells in Susac syndrome. Reverse transcription of about 0.5 to 1 ug RNA was carried out with random hexamers. An immunoSEQ multiplex PCR generated amplified TCR beta CDR3 products spanning 54 Vbeta and 13 Jbeta. TCRdb reanalysed the immunoSEQ multiplex PCR reads using MiXCR and keeps one entry per CDR3 protein. This table has about 250,000 distinct CDR3 sequences, roughly 93% appearing once. This CDR3 is 12 amino acids long. Trimming took off 2 bases at V and 2 bases at J, with 4 bases between the two ends. Notes on the study in general: An acknowledgment was made by the study that its TCR sequencing and HLA analysis involved relatively few individuals.

The sequence was collected from a human donor with multiple sclerosis. Material for sequencing was CD4+ T cells from PBMCs. The chain carries TRBV12-3 or TRBV12-4 and TRBJ2-7; D uncertain. CDR3 nucleotides: TGTGCCAGCAGTTTACCAGCCTACGAGCAGTACTTC. It encodes CASSLPAYEQYF.